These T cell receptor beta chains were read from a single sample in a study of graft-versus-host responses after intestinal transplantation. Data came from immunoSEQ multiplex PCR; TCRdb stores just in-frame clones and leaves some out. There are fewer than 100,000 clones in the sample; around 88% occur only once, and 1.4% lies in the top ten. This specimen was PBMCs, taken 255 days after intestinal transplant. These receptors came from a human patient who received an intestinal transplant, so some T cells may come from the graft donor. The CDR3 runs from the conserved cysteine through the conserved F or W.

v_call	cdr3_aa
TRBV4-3	CASSQEGEHNSPLHF
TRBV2	CASSEAASYGYTF
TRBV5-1	CASAFRDRTDTIYF
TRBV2	CASSEGPGGYEQYF
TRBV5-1	CASKATGQGNTIYF
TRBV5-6	CASSLLSGGAAGELFF
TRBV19	CASRQSRSTNEKLFF
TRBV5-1	CASSGTGQETQYF
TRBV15	CATSSRQGAEAFF
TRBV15	CATSRGLWTARTYEQYF
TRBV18	CASSSLPGQPNTGELFF
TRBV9	CASSEQGDVSTNEKLFF
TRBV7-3	CASSLAADTEAFF
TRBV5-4	CASSSTSGYSSSYNEQFF
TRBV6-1	CASSEALQVNQPQHF
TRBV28	CASRVTVNNSPLHF
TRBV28	CASSPHADSPSSTF
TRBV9	CASSAVAGGGYTF
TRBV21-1	CARTRLAGGETQYF
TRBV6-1	CASSEPLNTEAFF
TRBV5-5	CASSLEGASNQPQHF
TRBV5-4	CASSFGQVPNTEAFF
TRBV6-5	CASSAQGYTDTQYF
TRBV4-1	CASSQMEGNYGYTF
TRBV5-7	CASSWGKRGAKNIQYF
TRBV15	CATSSADSTNEKLFF
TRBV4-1	CASSREAEIFTDTQYF
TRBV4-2	CASSQDPGVTYGYTF
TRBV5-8	CASSLLNTEAFF
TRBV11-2	CASSPGTSGSDEQYF
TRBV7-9	CASSLDGLEKLFF